This is a list of T cell receptor beta chains from one sample in a study of T cell clonotyping in hematopoietic cell transplantation. Clones were read by immunoSEQ multiplex PCR, and TCRdb kept only the in-frame ones, dropping some. This table holds approximately 26,000 clones, 75% to 85% found once. Here the sequenced sample was peripheral blood mononuclear cells, taken before stem cell transplant. These receptors all stem from a woman aged 60-70 years with acute myeloid leukemia. Some clones in this sample may be carry-over from other donors' samples. Both conserved end residues are part of each CDR3. Each record gives: D gene, V gene, clone size, J gene, CDR3 protein, CDR3 DNA. The D gene is left open where the match is weak. Not all rows give a size; the values are once, few, many and, for expanded clones, a class.

D: TRBD2
V: TRBV19
size: .
J: TRBJ2-1
CDR3: CASRELAGPNNEQFF
DNA: TGTGCCAGTAGGGAATTAGCGGGACCAAACAATGAGCAGTTCTTC

D: TRBD1
V: TRBV7-9
size: .
J: TRBJ1-1
CDR3: CASSSTGLTEAFF
DNA: TGTGCCAGCAGCTCGACAGGGCTCACTGAAGCTTTCTTT

D: .
V: TRBV11-2
size: .
J: TRBJ2-5
CDR3: CASSSPGRVGETQYF
DNA: TGTGCCAGCAGCTCCCCCGGGAGAGTAGGGGAGACCCAGTACTTC

D: TRBD1
V: TRBV6-6
size: .
J: TRBJ1-1
CDR3: CASSRQGLANTEAFF
DNA: TGTGCCAGCAGTAGACAGGGATTGGCGAACACTGAAGCTTTCTTT

D: TRBD1
V: TRBV23-1
size: .
J: TRBJ1-1
CDR3: CASRGQGITEAFF
DNA: TGCGCCAGCAGGGGACAGGGAATCACTGAAGCTTTCTTT

D: TRBD2
V: TRBV7-8
size: .
J: TRBJ2-7
CDR3: CASSPPGLEYEQYF
DNA: TGTGCCAGCAGCCCACCGGGACTAGAGTACGAGCAGTACTTC

D: .
V: TRBV10-3
size: .
J: TRBJ1-5
CDR3: CASRDLNQPQHF
DNA: TGTGCCTCACGGGACCTCAATCAGCCCCAGCATTTT

D: .
V: TRBV9
size: few
J: TRBJ1-3
CDR3: CASSVSGGGNTIYF
DNA: TGTGCCAGCAGCGTATCTGGGGGAGGAAACACCATATATTTT

D: .
V: TRBV27
size: .
J: TRBJ1-4
CDR3: CASSPYRTLNEKLFF
DNA: TGTGCCAGCAGTCCATACAGGACCCTCAATGAAAAACTGTTTTTT

D: .
V: TRBV28
size: .
J: TRBJ2-7
CDR3: CASSLLPVSYEQYF
DNA: TGTGCCAGCAGTTTACTTCCAGTTTCCTACGAGCAGTACTTC

D: TRBD1
V: TRBV7-2
size: .
J: TRBJ2-7
CDR3: CASSLGGTGTYEQYF
DNA: TGTGCCAGCAGCTTAGGCGGGACAGGCACCTACGAGCAGTACTTC

D: .
V: TRBV6-1
size: .
J: TRBJ2-5
CDR3: CASSEVGGGQETQYF
DNA: TGTGCCAGCAGTGAAGTTGGGGGAGGCCAAGAGACCCAGTACTTC

D: .
V: TRBV6-5
size: .
J: TRBJ1-2
CDR3: CASSYGGLGGYTF
DNA: TGTGCCAGCAGTTATGGTGGGCTAGGGGGCTACACCTTC

D: .
V: TRBV27
size: .
J: TRBJ1-5
CDR3: CASPREAVSNQPQHF
DNA: TGTGCCAGCCCCCGGGAGGCAGTTAGCAATCAGCCCCAGCATTTT

D: .
V: TRBV9
size: .
J: TRBJ2-1
CDR3: CASSVAGAVDEQFF
DNA: TGTGCCAGCAGCGTAGCTGGAGCGGTGGATGAGCAGTTCTTC

D: .
V: TRBV15
size: .
J: TRBJ1-5
CDR3: CATSKLGGNQPQHF
DNA: TGTGCCACCAGCAAACTAGGGGGTAATCAGCCCCAGCATTTT

D: .
V: TRBV5-1
size: .
J: TRBJ1-3
CDR3: CASSLNGNTIYF
DNA: TGCGCCAGCAGCTTGAACGGAAACACCATATATTTT

D: .
V: TRBV16
size: .
J: TRBJ2-2
CDR3: CASSQGGELFF
DNA: TGTGCCAGCAGCCAAGGCGGGGAGCTGTTTTTT

D: TRBD2
V: TRBV19
size: .
J: TRBJ2-5
CDR3: CASSISGGYQETQYF
DNA: TGTGCCAGTAGTATTAGCGGGGGTTACCAAGAGACCCAGTACTTC

D: TRBD2
V: TRBV5-1
size: .
J: TRBJ2-7
CDR3: CASSPGTSKSEQYF
DNA: TGCGCCAGCAGCCCCGGGACTAGCAAAAGCGAGCAGTACTTC

D: TRBD1
V: TRBV10-3
size: .
J: TRBJ1-2
CDR3: CATTPDRVNGYTF
DNA: TGTGCCACCACCCCCGACAGGGTGAATGGCTACACCTTC

D: TRBD2
V: TRBV7-3
size: .
J: TRBJ2-2
CDR3: CASRSGTSGTGELFF
DNA: TGTGCCAGCAGATCCGGGACTAGCGGCACCGGGGAGCTGTTTTTT

D: .
V: TRBV7-2
size: .
J: TRBJ2-7
CDR3: CASSLEIYEQYF
DNA: TGTGCCAGCAGCTTAGAGATCTACGAGCAGTACTTC

D: .
V: TRBV4-2
size: .
J: TRBJ2-7
CDR3: CASSQDSGSGSYEQYF
DNA: TGTGCCAGCAGCCAAGATTCGGGGAGTGGTTCCTACGAGCAGTACTTC

D: TRBD1
V: TRBV4-3
size: .
J: TRBJ1-2
CDR3: CASSQDEVTGVRYGYTF
DNA: TGCGCCAGCAGCCAAGATGAGGTAACAGGGGTACGGTATGGCTACACCTTC

D: TRBD1
V: TRBV5-6
size: once
J: TRBJ2-7
CDR3: CASSWTGFKQYF
DNA: TGTGCCAGCAGCTGGACAGGGTTCAAGCAGTACTTC

D: .
V: TRBV6-5
size: .
J: TRBJ2-2
CDR3: CASSVAGELFF
DNA: TGTGCCAGCAGTGTCGCCGGGGAGCTGTTTTTT

D: .
V: TRBV5-1
size: .
J: TRBJ1-2
CDR3: CASSLGGRAYGYTF
DNA: TGCGCCAGCAGCTTGGGGGGGCGCGCCTATGGCTACACCTTC

D: TRBD1
V: TRBV14
size: .
J: TRBJ2-7
CDR3: CASSLDHRGLDEQYF
DNA: TGTGCCAGCAGCCTAGACCACAGGGGGCTTGACGAGCAGTACTTC

D: TRBD1
V: TRBV27
size: .
J: TRBJ1-4
CDR3: CASSPRDTQGGEKLFF
DNA: TGTGCCAGCAGTCCACGGGACACCCAGGGGGGGGAAAAACTGTTTTTT

D: .
V: TRBV5-1
size: once
J: TRBJ2-1
CDR3: CASSLTGFGYNEQFF
DNA: TGCGCCAGCAGCTTGACAGGGTTCGGGTACAATGAGCAGTTCTTC

D: TRBD2
V: TRBV25-1
size: .
J: TRBJ2-2
CDR3: CASSEYGTKNTGELFF
DNA: TGTGCCAGCAGTGAATACGGGACTAAGAACACCGGGGAGCTGTTTTTT

D: .
V: TRBV7-9
size: .
J: TRBJ2-3
CDR3: CASSLAFWDTQYF
DNA: TGTGCCAGCAGCTTAGCCTTTTGGGATACGCAGTATTTT

D: .
V: TRBV18
size: .
J: TRBJ1-5
CDR3: CASSPQPVPRGNQPQHF
DNA: TGTGCCAGCTCACCACAACCGGTCCCCAGGGGCAATCAGCCCCAGCATTTT

D: .
V: TRBV20-1
size: .
J: TRBJ1-2
CDR3: CSASLNDGYTF
DNA: TGCAGTGCTAGCCTAAACGATGGCTACACCTTC

D: .
V: TRBV6-5
size: .
J: TRBJ1-1
CDR3: CASSRRRGPEAFF
DNA: TGTGCCAGCAGCCGCCGGAGGGGACCTGAAGCTTTCTTT

D: TRBD1
V: TRBV2
size: .
J: TRBJ2-3
CDR3: CASSPGQGLTDTQYF
DNA: TGTGCCAGCAGTCCGGGACAGGGGTTGACAGATACGCAGTATTTT

D: .
V: TRBV21-1
size: .
J: TRBJ2-7
CDR3: CASSNEDGGSYEQYF
DNA: TGTGCCAGCAGCAACGAGGACGGAGGCTCCTACGAGCAGTACTTC

D: .
V: TRBV11-3
size: .
J: TRBJ2-7
CDR3: CASSLGASSYEQYF
DNA: TGTGCCAGCAGCTTAGGAGCCAGTTCCTACGAGCAGTACTTC